Presented here are 8 T cell receptor beta chains from one specimen sequenced in a study of technical replicates of blood from a few donors. The repertoire was sequenced with immunoSEQ multiplex PCR; TCRdb's copy has only in-frame clones and lacks some. Of about 60,000 clones listed, 70% to 90% are singletons. The material sequenced was PBMCs. These receptors were obtained from a human donor in good health. Some clones in this sample may be carry-over from other donors' samples.

This clone came up a few times. This chain uses TRBV5-1 with TRBJ1-1; 9 positions match TRBD1. Germline CDR1 reads SGHRS; CDR2 reads YFSETQ. Trimming took 3 bases from V and 4 from J; bases not matched to a gene: 4. This CDR3 has 14 amino acids. The CDR3 loop reads CASSSQDRGTEAFF. CDR3 coding DNA: TGCGCCAGCAGCTCCCAGGACAGGGGCACTGAAGCTTTCTTT.

The V call is TRBV6-5, the J call TRBJ2-2, with D unresolved. This CDR3 contains 15 residues. The germline CDR1 and CDR2 sequences are MNHEY and SVGAGI. Trimming took 3 bases from V and 5 from J, leaving 13 bases between them. In DNA, the CDR3 is TGTGCCAGCAGTTATTCCATCCAGAGGACCGGGGAGCTGTTTTTT. Residues: CASSYSIQRTGELFF.

There are a few counts of this clone. This chain joins TRBV9 and TRBJ2-2, with 7 nucleotides matching TRBD1. J lost 6 bases, V lost 3 bases, and 8 bases had no gene match. CDR1 and CDR2 (germline): SGDLS, YYNGEE. The CDR3 length is 15 residues. The CDR3 loop is CASSETGASPGELFF. Here the CDR3 DNA reads TGTGCCAGCAGCGAAACAGGGGCCTCCCCCGGGGAGCTGTTTTTT.

This clone was observed a few times. This chain links TRBV5-1 with TRBJ2-2, with D maybe TRBD1 (6 bases). The CDR3 consists of 14 residues. V lost 6 bases to trimming and J lost 2 bases, with 11 bases between them. The germline V gene encodes CDR1 SGHRS and CDR2 YFSETQ. The CDR3 nucleotides are TGCGCCAGCAACACAGGGTTAAACACCGGGGAGCTGTTTTTT. Residues: CASNTGLNTGELFF.

This chain uses TRBV5-8 with TRBJ2-5, with 14 bases fitting TRBD2. The junction had 5 bases not matched to a gene; V was cut back by 0 bases and J by 4 bases. Germline V gives CDR1 SGHTS, CDR2 YDEGEE. The CDR3 runs to 17 residues. CDR3: CASSLGSGLAGGETQYF. For the CDR3, the DNA is TGTGCCAGCAGCTTGGGATCCGGACTAGCGGGAGGAGAGACCCAGTACTTC. The full variable domain, its missing parts supplied by reference TRBV5-8 and TRBJ2-5, is EAGVTQSPTHLIKTRGQQATLRCSPISGHTSVYWYQQALGLGLQFLLWYDEGEERNRGNFPPRFSGRQFPNYSSELNVNALELEDSALYLCASSLGSGLAGGETQYFGPGTRLLVL.

This clone was detected only once. The chain is built from TRBV4-1 and TRBJ2-7, with 14 bases fitting TRBD2. CDR1 and CDR2 from the germline V gene are MGHRA and YSYEKL. The V gene end was trimmed by 2 bases and the J gene end by 2 bases; junction bases not matched to a gene: 5. This CDR3 spans 17 amino acids. The CDR3 protein is CASSQRGLAGEAYEQYF. CDR3 in DNA: TGCGCCAGCAGCCAACGGGGACTAGCGGGGGAGGCCTACGAGCAGTACTTC.

As DNA, the CDR3 is TGTGCCAGCAGTCCGAGGGACAGGGCGGGCCAGCCCCAGCATTTT. Translating it yields CASSPRDRAGQPQHF. V usage is TRBV27 and J usage is TRBJ1-5, with 9 bases fitting TRBD1. Germline-derived CDR1 and CDR2 are MNHEY and SMNVEV (reference sequence). This CDR3 contains 15 residues. The trim removed 5 bases at V and 7 bases at J, leaving 9 bases unmatched.

This sequence joins TRBV18 and TRBJ1-1; 7 nucleotides line up with TRBD1. After removal of 5 bases from V and 5 bases from J, the junction contained 8 bases not matched to a gene. The CDR3 is 14 residues long. Germline CDR1 KGHSH, CDR2 LQKENI. The CDR3 protein is CASSGRTGRTEAFF. The CDR3 coding sequence is TGTGCCAGCTCAGGAAGGACAGGCCGTACTGAAGCTTTCTTT.